This TCR beta chain is drawn from a study of identical twins. Trimming took off 6 bases at V and 2 bases at J, with 14 bases between the two ends. Per germline, CDR1 MDHEN and CDR2 SYDVKM. The CDR3 sequence is 14 residues long. Worth noting for this clonotype: The antigen is undetermined.

TCRdb called the 5' RACE reads again in MiXCR, with one record for every CDR3 protein. The table lists 500,000 or so distinct CDR3 sequences, 14% of them singletons. Study-wide points: Memory repertoires showed no such pattern, whereas abundant cord blood beta clonotypes carried fewer insertions.

This same sample was also part of a study on yellow fever vaccine responses in identical twins.

Sequenced: CD4+ T cells sorted from blood. This chain links TRBV28 with TRBJ2-7, with a tentative D call TRBD2 (6 bases). The receptor comes from a woman aged 18-29 years in good health. Here the CDR3 DNA reads TGTGCCAGCAGCCCTAGCGACACACCCTACGAGCAGTACTTC. Protein: CASSPSDTPYEQYF. Looking up the rest from reference TRBV28 and TRBJ2-7 gives the full variable domain: DVKVTQSSRYLVKRTGEKVFLECVQDMDHENMFWYRQDPGLGLRLIYFSYDVKMKEKGDIPEGYSVSREKKERFSLILESASTNQTSMYLCASSPSDTPYEQYFGPGTRLTVT.